Following are 9 T cell receptor beta chains from one sample sequenced in a study of blood T cell repertoires in COVID-19. Data came from immunoSEQ multiplex PCR; TCRdb stores just in-frame clones and leaves some out. The table includes roughly 310,000 clones, 89% detected once. Sequencing input: PBMCs or T cells enriched from blood (not recorded which). These receptors all stem from a woman between 40 and 55 years old who had recovered from COVID-19.

This rearrangement joins TRBV27 to TRBJ2-3, with D possibly matching TRBD2 (7 bases). Germline loops: CDR1 MNHEY, CDR2 SMNVEV (reference sequence). With 2 bases removed from V and 6 bases from J, the gap between germline ends came to 15 bases. This CDR3 comprises 15 residues. The CDR3 here is CASSLGGHGRDTQYF. The CDR3 DNA sequence: TGTGCCAGCAGTTTAGGGGGCCACGGGAGGGATACGCAGTATTTT.

The chain couples TRBV30 to TRBJ2-7, with 7 bases matching TRBD1. J lost 3 bases, V lost 4 bases, and 6 bases had no gene match. Germline CDR1 reads GTSNPN; CDR2 reads SVGIG (reference sequence). The CDR3 is 13 amino acids. CDR3 in DNA: TGTGCCTGGATCCGGGACAGTCACTACGAGCAGTACTTC. This sequence encodes CAWIRDSHYEQYF.

In this sample, this clone turned up once. The chain uses TRBV11-2 and TRBJ2-2; the match to TRBD2 covers 13 bases. Germline V lookup: CDR1 SGHAT, CDR2 FQNNGV. This CDR3 is built from 17 residues. Trimming cost V 8 bases and J 2 bases; bases outside gene matches: 8. This CDR3 is CASGDRGLAGNTGELFF. For the CDR3, the DNA is TGTGCCAGCGGTGACAGGGGACTAGCGGGAAACACCGGGGAGCTGTTTTTT.

The chain is built from TRBV30 and TRBJ1-6; D is unclear. Trimming shortened V by 3 bases and J by 3 bases, and 12 bases separated the two germline ends. CDR3 length: 15 amino acids. CDR1 is GTSNPN and CDR2 is SVGIG in the germline V gene (reference sequence). The CDR3 reads CAWSPGSRYNSPLHF. Here the CDR3 DNA reads TGTGCCTGGAGCCCGGGTTCTCGCTATAATTCACCCCTCCACTTT.

The CDR3, as DNA: TGTGCCAGCACTACCCAAGGAGGAGCCTCCTACGAGCAGTACTTC. This codes for CASTTQGGASYEQYF. This chain links TRBV11-1 with TRBJ2-7; D may be TRBD2 (5 bases). V lost 7 bases to trimming and J lost 0 bases, with 16 bases between them. This CDR3 spans 15 amino acids. Germline CDR1 and CDR2: SGHAT and FQDESV (reference sequence).

The V and J genes are TRBV18 and TRBJ2-4; possibly TRBD1 for D (6 bases). There are 17 residues in the CDR3. CDR1 and CDR2 from the germline V gene are KGHSH and LQKENI. Trimming took 2 bases from V and 1 from J, leaving 15 bases between them. The CDR3: CASSPLRQGWAKNIQYF. CDR3 DNA: TGTGCCAGCTCACCATTGCGGCAGGGGTGGGCCAAAAACATTCAGTACTTC.

This CDR3 is CASSQRDSGTDTQYF. The CDR3 nucleotides are TGTGCCAGCAGCCAAAGGGACAGTGGCACAGATACGCAGTATTTT. V and J are TRBV6-2 or TRBV6-3 and TRBJ2-3; 7 positions match TRBD1. V shed 6 bases, J shed 1 base, and the junction held 7 bases outside the gene matches. Germline CDR1 MNHEY, CDR2 SVGEGT. This CDR3 has 15 residues.

V usage is TRBV6-1 and J usage is TRBJ2-7, with D uncertain. The V and J ends lost 1 base and 1 base respectively, with 8 bases between them. CDR1 MNHNS and CDR2 SASEGT come from the germline V gene. The CDR3 length is 14 residues. Here the CDR3 DNA reads TGTGCCAGCAGTGAAGAGACGGGTTCCTACGAGCAGTACTTC. Its translation: CASSEETGSYEQYF.

V is TRBV5-1 and J is TRBJ1-2; D not resolved. Trimming removed 0 bases at V and 3 bases at J, with 15 bases between. The CDR3 is made up of 16 amino acids. Germline V lookup: CDR1 SGHRS, CDR2 YFSETQ. The CDR3 coding sequence is TGCGCCAGCAGCTTGGCCGTTGGAGGGAGAGACTATGGCTACACCTTC. Translated, it gives CASSLAVGGRDYGYTF.